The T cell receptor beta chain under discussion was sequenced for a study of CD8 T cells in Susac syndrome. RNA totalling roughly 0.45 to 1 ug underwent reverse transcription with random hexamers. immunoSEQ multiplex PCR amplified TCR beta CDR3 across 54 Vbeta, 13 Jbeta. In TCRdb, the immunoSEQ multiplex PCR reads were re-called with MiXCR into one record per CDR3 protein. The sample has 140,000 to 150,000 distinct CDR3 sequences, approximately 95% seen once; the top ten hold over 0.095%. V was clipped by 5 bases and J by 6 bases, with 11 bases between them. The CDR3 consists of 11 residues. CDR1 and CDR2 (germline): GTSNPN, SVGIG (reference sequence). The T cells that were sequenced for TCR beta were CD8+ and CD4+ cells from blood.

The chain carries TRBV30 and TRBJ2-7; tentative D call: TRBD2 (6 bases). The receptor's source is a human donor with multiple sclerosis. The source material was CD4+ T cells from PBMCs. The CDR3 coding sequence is TGTGCCTGGGAATCCGGGGGCGAGCAGTACTTC. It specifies CAWESGGEQYF.